This T cell receptor beta chain was captured in a study of shared clonotypes between healthy human individuals. Study-wide context: Donors were a couple of women and a few men aged 18 to 49.

Generated by immunoSEQ multiplex PCR, the TCRdb table keeps only in-frame clones and is missing some. This sample has just over 2,000,000 clones, with just under 95% found just once. This clone occurred once. Naivety among CD8 cells was defined by CD45RO negativity and positive CCR7 selection, thereby excluding terminally differentiated effector memory CD45RA+ cells. Adults of Caucasian background living in Nashville, Tennessee made up all donors. V lost 4 bases, J lost 4 bases, and 20 bases lay in between. The CDR3 runs to 17 residues. Germline CDR1 and CDR2: SGHAT and FQNNGV. The chain joins TRBV11-2 to TRBJ2-1; TRBD1 or TRBD2 may be the D gene (5 bases each). This receptor was identified in a man younger than 35 in good health. The sample consisted of naive CD8+ T cells sorted from blood. CDR3 DNA sequence: TGTGCCAGCAGCTCCTACCTGTGGGGGATTGGATACAATGAGCAGTTCTTC. It encodes CASSSYLWGIGYNEQFF.